The T cell receptor beta chain under discussion was sequenced for a study of T cell responses to AZD1222 COVID-19 vaccine (dated by TCRdb to the early 2020s). Regarding the research as a whole: TCR sequencing covered more than 230 trial participants: 207 given two doses of AZD1222 and about 26 given two doses of MenACWY control vaccine. Trial participants were enrolled into age subgroups of 18-55, 56-69 and 70-plus years, which contained about 150, 27 and 61 TCR-sequenced participants, respectively.

The CDR3 regions of human TCRbeta chains were subjected to immunosequencing. In the source study's methods: TCRs in the repertoires were compared against a reference library of SARS-CoV-2-specific TCRs that had been generated with the MIRA antigen-specificity platform. Breadth was defined as the fraction of unique TCRs that were SARS-CoV-2-associated. Depth was defined as the fraction of total T cells that were SARS-CoV-2-associated. Using the MIRA data, each spike-specific TCR was assigned both to the spike region to which the TCR was reactive and to a CD4 or CD8 class. Log10-transformed breadth and depth values were compared by one-way ANOVA with Sidak's multiple comparisons tests. The table comes from immuneACCESS by way of TCRdb, which keeps in-frame sequences with V and J called. Part of the clones is missing from these tables; in studies checked, under half for an unresolved V gene and the rest for unknown reasons. The D gene and trimming were derived from the DNA, and the V and J assignments and clone size from that table. Present in this sample are about 90,000 clones, approximately 91% of which were seen just once. In total, the top ten clones hold 5% to 6.5% of the sample.

CDR1 SGHVT and CDR2 SQSDAQ were looked up in the germline V gene. The cysteine opens and the phenylalanine closes a CDR3 of 19 amino acids. Only CDR3 DNA is held: 57 bases, read in frame from base 1. Trimming costs V 6 bases and J 2 bases, and their ends lie 26 bases apart. Per the publication, the time point label means: about 28 days (+/-7) after the second vaccine dose. Because spike-specific TCR depth and breadth did not differ between the two schedules, AZD1222 recipients who got a second dose at roughly 4 weeks were pooled with those who got a second dose at roughly 12 weeks. Vaccinee samples came from UK trials COV001 and COV002, including a single-blind randomized controlled phase 2/3 trial of AZD1222 (ChAdOx1 nCoV-19) in healthy adults. For TCRbeta chain sequencing, PBMC samples were collected from trial participants at day 0 and at day 28 after the second dose. Worth noting for this clone: No cognate antigen has been identified for it. No much larger clone exists at a distance of one base, and base qualities are not known.

Broad study findings and their caveats: The vaccine-associated CD4 TCRs covered the entire spike protein, and the dominant responses fell in regions 160-218 and 743-854. After two AZD1222 doses, both the breadth and the depth of spike-specific TCRs were significantly higher than at day 0 and than in MenACWY recipients. Nearly half of unique spike-specific TCRs reportedly recognized epitopes outside regions mutated in the B.1.351 and B.1.1.7 variants. In the small 56-69-year group, the increase in depth fell short of significance, most likely because of low power. Because no day 14 peak-response samples were available, the repertoires could be characterized only after the peak T cell response. Participants were mostly white British, with more females than males. The authors suggested clonal diversity may have been underestimated. Conclusions about previously exposed vaccinees are limited, since just five or six AZD1222 recipients were seropositive for SARS-CoV-2 at baseline.

The clonotype comes from an adult who received the AZD1222 COVID-19 vaccine. The source was peripheral blood, collected 28 days after the second AZD1222 dose. This chain joins TRBV7-4 to TRBJ1-3; no D gene call is confident. The sequenced DNA is TGTGCCAGCAGAGGGTCAAGGAGGGCCCTGCTCTTCCCTGGAAACACCATATATTTT. It encodes CASRGSRRALLFPGNTIYF.